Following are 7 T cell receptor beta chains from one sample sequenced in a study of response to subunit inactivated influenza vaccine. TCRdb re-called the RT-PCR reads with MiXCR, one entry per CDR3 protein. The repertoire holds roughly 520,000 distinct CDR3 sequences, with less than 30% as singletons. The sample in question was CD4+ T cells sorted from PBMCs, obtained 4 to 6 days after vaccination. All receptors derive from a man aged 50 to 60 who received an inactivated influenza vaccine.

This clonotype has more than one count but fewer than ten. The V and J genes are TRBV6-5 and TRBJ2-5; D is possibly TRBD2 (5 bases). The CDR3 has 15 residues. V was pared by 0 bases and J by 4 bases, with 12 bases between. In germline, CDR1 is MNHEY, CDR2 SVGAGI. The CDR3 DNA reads TGTGCCAGCAGTTACTCACCGGGAAGTATAGAGACCCAGTACTTC. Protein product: CASSYSPGSIETQYF.

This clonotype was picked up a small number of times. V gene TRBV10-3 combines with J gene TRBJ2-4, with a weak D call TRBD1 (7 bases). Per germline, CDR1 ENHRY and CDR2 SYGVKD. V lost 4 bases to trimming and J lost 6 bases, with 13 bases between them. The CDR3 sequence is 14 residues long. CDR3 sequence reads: CAISGGDSTNIQYF. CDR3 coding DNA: TGTGCCATCAGTGGGGGGGACAGTACAAACATTCAGTACTTC.

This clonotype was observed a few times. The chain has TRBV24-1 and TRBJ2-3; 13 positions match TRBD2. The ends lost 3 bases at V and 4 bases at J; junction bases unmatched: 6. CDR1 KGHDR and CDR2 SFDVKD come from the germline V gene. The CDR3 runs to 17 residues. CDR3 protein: CATSDTRTSGGSDTQYF. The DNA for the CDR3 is TGTGCCACCAGTGATACCCGGACTAGCGGGGGATCAGATACGCAGTATTTT.

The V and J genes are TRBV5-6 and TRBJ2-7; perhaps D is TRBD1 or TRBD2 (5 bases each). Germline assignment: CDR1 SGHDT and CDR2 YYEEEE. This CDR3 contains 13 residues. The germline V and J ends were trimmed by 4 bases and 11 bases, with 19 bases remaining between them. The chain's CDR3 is CASSRTGAGFEYF. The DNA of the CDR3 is TGTGCCAGCAGCCGGACCGGGGCCGGGTTTGAGTACTTC.

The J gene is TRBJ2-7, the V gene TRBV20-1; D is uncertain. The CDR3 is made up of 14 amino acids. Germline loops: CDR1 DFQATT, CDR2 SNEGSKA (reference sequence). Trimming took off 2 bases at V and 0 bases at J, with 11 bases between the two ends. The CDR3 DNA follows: TGCAGTGCTAGACGGTCGGCCGTCTCCTACGAGCAGTACTTC. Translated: CSARRSAVSYEQYF.

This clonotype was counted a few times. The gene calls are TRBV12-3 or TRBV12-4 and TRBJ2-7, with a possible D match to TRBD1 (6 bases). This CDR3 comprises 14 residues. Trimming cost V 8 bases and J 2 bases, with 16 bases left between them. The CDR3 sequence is CASSRAGTPYEQYF. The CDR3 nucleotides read TGTGCCAGCTCACGGGCCGGGACACCCTACGAGCAGTACTTC.

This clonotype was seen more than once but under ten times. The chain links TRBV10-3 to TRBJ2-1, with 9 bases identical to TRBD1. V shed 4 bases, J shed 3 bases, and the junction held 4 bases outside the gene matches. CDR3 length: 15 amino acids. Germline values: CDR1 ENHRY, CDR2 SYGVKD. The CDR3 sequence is CAISARTGVYNEQFF. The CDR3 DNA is TGTGCCATCAGTGCCCGGACAGGGGTCTACAATGAGCAGTTCTTC.